Sequencing of this TCR beta chain was carried out in a study of T-cell reconstitution after alpha-beta-depleted transplantation in children. Unique molecular identifiers tagged the TCRbeta library. TCRdb reprocessed the PCR reads with MiXCR, giving one entry per CDR3 protein. The table shows 90,000 to 130,000 distinct CDR3 sequences, with about a tenth occurring only once. The CDR3 runs 15 residues. Germline loops: CDR1 SGHRS, CDR2 YFSETQ. V dropped 2 bases and J dropped 3; count of bases not matched to a gene: 5. With regard to this clonotype: Its antigen is still unknown.

Overall study results and limits: Surviving thymic progenitors and recipient T cells were the source of high TCRbeta diversity at day 60 in some patients. Reportedly, alpha-beta T cells present about two months post-transplant originated from several hundred expanded clones of graft origin.

V is TRBV5-1 and J is TRBJ2-1, with 7 bases matching TRBD2. This receptor was obtained from a boy younger than 10 with acute lymphoblastic leukemia, due to receive a stem cell transplant. The source was PBMCs, collected before TCRalphabeta/CD19-depleted stem cell transplant. CDR3 nucleotides: TGCGCCAGCAGCTTATACCGGGACTACTACAATGAGCAGTTCTTC. This sequence encodes CASSLYRDYYNEQFF.